The next 29 T cell receptor beta chains were all read from a single sample in a study of T cells in Graves' hyperthyroidism and ophthalmopathy. The investigators amplified TCR beta CDR3 regions from RNA transcripts. The HTBI set primed first-round TCR CDR3 RT-PCR. TCRdb used MiXCR to reprocess the multiplex PCR reads, holding one entry per CDR3 protein. This sample carries around 620,000 distinct CDR3 sequences, 14% of them seen once, and the ten largest clones take 7% to 9%. The sample comprised blood. Every receptor here comes from a woman aged 18-29 years with Graves' ophthalmopathy.

Only a few counts were recorded for this clonotype. This chain uses TRBV7-2 with TRBJ1-4; tentative D call: TRBD1 (6 bases). The ends were cut back, 5 bases at V and 5 bases at J, with 12 bases in the middle. Germline CDR1 is SGHTA and CDR2 is FQGNSA. The length of the CDR3 is 14 residues. The CDR3 is CASSRQADNEKLFF. DNA for the CDR3: TGTGCCAGCAGCAGACAGGCCGACAATGAAAAACTGTTTTTT.

Many counts were recorded for this clonotype. CDR3 amino acids: CASSPGTSGSSTDTQYF. CDR3 DNA sequence: TGTGCCAGCAGTCCCGGGACTAGCGGGAGTAGCACAGATACGCAGTATTTT. This chain connects TRBV12-3 or TRBV12-4 to TRBJ2-3; 14 positions agree with TRBD2. The CDR3 totals 17 residues. Trimming at V came to 5 bases and at J to 0 bases, leaving 4 bases not matched to a gene.

This clonotype occurred many times. At one end the junction does not follow the germline gene, possibly because of a read error. The V and J genes are TRBV5-1 and TRBJ2-4, with no clear D. The CDR3 is made up of 14 amino acids. The germline CDR1 and CDR2 sequences are SGHRS and YFSETQ. The CDR3 loop is CASRPELAKNIQYF. DNA for the CDR3: TGTGCCAGCAGGCCGGAGTTAGCCAAAAACATTCAGTACTTC.

The table lists this clonotype with a few counts. This chain joins TRBV30 and TRBJ2-3; 7 bases fit TRBD2. The germline CDR1 and CDR2 sequences are GTSNPN and SVGIG (reference sequence). V was pared by 6 bases and J by 9 bases, with 9 bases of the junction left unmatched. The CDR3 extends over 12 amino acids. This CDR3 reads CACSGRRWTQYF. The CDR3 nucleotides are TGTGCCTGCTCCGGGAGGCGGTGGACGCAGTATTTT.

The table lists this clonotype with many counts. The rearrangement uses TRBV2 and TRBJ2-7, with D possibly being TRBD1 (6 bases). Per the germline V gene, CDR1 is SNHLY and CDR2 is FYNNEI. The V gene lost 6 bases and the J gene lost 6 bases, with 18 bases spanning the gap. The CDR3 consists of 14 residues. In DNA, the CDR3 is TGTGCCAGCAGCTCACCACAGGGCTTAGGCGAGCAGTACTTC. It is translated as CASSSPQGLGEQYF.

As to this clonotype: One base away lies a much larger clone, so this may be a sequencing read error. This sequence joins TRBV12-3 or TRBV12-4 and TRBJ2-7; 8 bases align to TRBD2. The CDR3 runs to 14 residues. CDR3 residues: CAGSFSGNGYEQYF. The CDR3 DNA sequence: TGTGCCGGCAGTTTTAGCGGGAACGGCTACGAGCAGTACTTC.

Concerning this clonotype itself: Because it lacks the conserved phenylalanine or tryptophan at the end, this CDR3 is likely a read error. This sequence joins TRBV29-1 and TRBJ1-2; weak D call: TRBD1 (5 bases). The CDR3 extends over 12 amino acids. Deletions cut 6 bases from V and 7 bases from J, with 15 bases between. The germline V gene has CDR1 SQVTM and CDR2 ANQGSEA. The CDR3 region is CSVSPGTSGYTL. Written as DNA, the CDR3 is TGCAGCGTCTCCCCCGGGACTAGTGGCTACACCCTC.

The J gene is TRBJ1-1, the V gene TRBV7-9; 7 bases map to TRBD1. J gave up 0 bases and V 7 bases, and 5 bases lay outside the gene matches. This CDR3 has 14 amino acids. Germline loops: CDR1 SEHNR, CDR2 FQNEAQ (reference sequence). The CDR3 DNA reads TGTGCCAGCAATCCGGACAGGTTGAACACTGAAGCTTTCTTT. This codes for CASNPDRLNTEAFF. The full variable domain, its missing parts supplied by reference TRBV7-9 and TRBJ1-1, is DTGVSQNPRHKITKRGQNVTFRCDPISEHNRLYWYRQTLGQGPEFLTYFQNEAQLEKSRLLSDRFSAERPKGSFSTLEIQRTEQGDSAMYLCASNPDRLNTEAFFGQGTRLTVV.

The table lists this clonotype with a few counts. This chain uses TRBV4-1 with TRBJ2-7; 10 positions agree with TRBD1. From germline, CDR1 is MGHRA and CDR2 YSYEKL. Trimming at V came to 4 bases and at J to 6 bases, leaving 3 bases not matched to a gene. The CDR3 extends over 13 amino acids. The CDR3: CASSPTGGSEQYF. CDR3 bases: TGCGCCAGCAGCCCGACAGGGGGCTCCGAGCAGTACTTC.

This clonotype was seen many times. The gene calls are TRBV25-1 and TRBJ1-1, with D maybe TRBD1 (6 bases). The germline gives CDR1 MGHDK, CDR2 SYGVNS. V was cut by 4 bases and J by 4 bases, with 13 bases left in between. The CDR3 extends over 14 amino acids. The CDR3 DNA follows: TGTGCCAGCAGTGCGGCAGGGGCGATCACTGAAGCTTTCTTT. This gives the protein CASSAAGAITEAFF.

Ten or more counts support this clonotype. The chain combines TRBV18 with TRBJ1-3; D is uncertain. Germline CDR1 is KGHSH and CDR2 is LQKENI. The CDR3 covers 16 residues. The V end lost 6 bases, the J end lost 2 bases, and 17 bases lay between the germline ends. CDR3 bases: TGTGCCAGCTCCACGACCGCGTTGAATACTGGAAACACCATATATTTT. Protein: CASSTTALNTGNTIYF.

This clonotype appeared many times. This chain connects TRBV12-3 or TRBV12-4 to TRBJ1-1; D not resolved. With 6 bases removed from V and 1 base from J, the gap between germline ends came to 15 bases. This CDR3 is built from 15 residues. Here the CDR3 DNA reads TGTGCCAGCAGCCCAAGCTGGTCCGGGAACACTGAAGCTTTCTTT. This gives the protein CASSPSWSGNTEAFF.

V usage is TRBV12-3 or TRBV12-4 and J usage is TRBJ2-7, with D perhaps being TRBD1 or TRBD2 (6 bases each). The CDR3 totals 13 residues. Trimming left V 1 base short and J 7 bases short, with 11 bases between. CDR3: CASSLGGAAEQYF. The DNA for the CDR3 is TGTGCCAGCAGTTTAGGGGGGGCTGCTGAGCAGTACTTC.

This clonotype has a count of ten or more. The V gene is TRBV7-8, the J gene TRBJ2-7, with 7 bases that match TRBD1. The CDR3 runs 14 residues. The V gene end was trimmed by 5 bases and the J gene end by 2 bases; junction bases not matched to a gene: 6. Germline assignment: CDR1 SGHVS and CDR2 FQNEAQ. CDR3 nucleotide sequence: TGTGCCAGCAGCCCAAGGGACAGAACCTACGAGCAGTACTTC. This sequence encodes CASSPRDRTYEQYF.

This clonotype was seen repeatedly, ten times or more. The chain employs TRBV28 and TRBJ2-7; 8 bases are shared with TRBD1. Germline V gives CDR1 MDHEN, CDR2 SYDVKM. The junction had 11 bases not matched to a gene; V was cut back by 8 bases and J by 2 bases. CDR3 length: 15 amino acids. This chain's CDR3 is CASENGQGRAYEQYF. DNA of the CDR3: TGTGCCAGCGAAAACGGACAGGGAAGAGCCTACGAGCAGTACTTC.

This clonotype occurred many times. CDR3 DNA sequence: TGTGCCAGCAGCTTAAGGGGGCTCTCTCGGCTCGAGCAGTACTTC. This gives the protein CASSLRGLSRLEQYF. The gene calls are TRBV7-2 and TRBJ2-7; TRBD1 agrees at 7 bases. With 2 bases clipped from V and 6 bases from J, the junction kept 10 bases outside the gene matches. The germline V gene has CDR1 SGHTA and CDR2 FQGNSA. This CDR3 spans 15 amino acids.

This clonotype showed up many times. The CDR3 is CASSLPGLAIPYEQYF. The DNA of the CDR3 is TGTGCCAGCAGCTTACCGGGACTAGCGATACCCTACGAGCAGTACTTC. The V and J genes are TRBV7-4 and TRBJ2-7; TRBD2 aligns across 10 bases. The V segment lost 2 bases and the J segment 2 bases; nucleotides outside the gene matches: 6. The length of the CDR3 is 16 residues. The V gene's germline CDR1 is SGHVT and CDR2 SQSDAQ. Using reference TRBV7-4 and TRBJ2-7 for the parts outside the CDR3, the full variable domain is GAGVSQSPRYKVAKRGRDVALRCDSISGHVTLYWYRQTLGQGSEVLTYSQSDAQRDKSGRPSGRFSAERPERSVSTLKIQRTEQGDSAVYLCASSLPGLAIPYEQYFGPGTRLTVT.

This clonotype was picked up many times. The V and J genes are TRBV7-9 and TRBJ2-1; D is unclear. The CDR3 has 14 residues. V gave up 2 bases and J gave up 0 bases, with 5 bases separating them. The germline CDR1 and CDR2 sequences are SEHNR and FQNEAQ (reference sequence). CDR3: CASSLTDSYNEQFF. Here the CDR3 DNA reads TGTGCCAGCAGCTTAACAGACTCCTACAATGAGCAGTTCTTC.

In this sample, this clonotype turned up many times. The chain uses TRBV3-1 and TRBJ2-3; the D is unclear. There are 16 residues in the CDR3. V was shortened by 5 bases and J by 2 bases, with 17 bases between the two germline ends. CDR1 LGHDT and CDR2 YNNKEL come from the germline V gene (reference sequence). The CDR3 here is CASSTSRVRSTDTQYF. The CDR3 bases are TGTGCCAGCAGCACCTCTAGAGTCCGGTCCACAGATACGCAGTATTTT.

Ten or more counts support this clonotype. This chain uses TRBV6-1 with TRBJ2-7; 10 bases map to TRBD2. CDR3 length: 15 residues. Germline CDR1 and CDR2: MNHNS and SASEGT. V dropped 6 bases and J dropped 4; count of bases not matched to a gene: 9. The CDR3 protein is CASSHLAGVPYEQYF. In DNA, the CDR3 is TGTGCCAGCAGCCACCTAGCGGGAGTCCCTTACGAGCAGTACTTC.

This clonotype was counted ten times or more. The rearrangement uses TRBV2 and TRBJ2-3, with TRBD2 identical over 8 bases. Germline CDR1 SNHLY, CDR2 FYNNEI. There are 17 residues in the CDR3. V shed 3 bases and J 4 bases; nucleotides not matched to a gene: 12. CDR3 DNA: TGTGCCAGCAGTGATCCCTCGGGAGGGGTGGGGCCAGATACGCAGTATTTT. Protein sequence: CASSDPSGGVGPDTQYF.

The V and J genes are TRBV4-1 and TRBJ1-1, with D possibly being TRBD1 (6 bases). Trimming removed 1 base from V and 5 bases from J, with 14 bases in between. The germline V gene has CDR1 MGHRA and CDR2 YSYEKL. The CDR3 contains 15 residues. The CDR3 sequence: CASSQGAQGITEAFF. CDR3 sequence (DNA): TGCGCCAGCAGCCAAGGGGCACAGGGAATTACTGAAGCTTTCTTT.

This clonotype was found many times. The CDR3 DNA follows: TGCAGTGTTAGCGGGTTCACAGATACGCAGTATTTT. Translated, it gives CSVSGFTDTQYF. The chain has TRBV20-1 and TRBJ2-3, with 7 bases that match TRBD2. The CDR3 extends over 12 amino acids. CDR1 and CDR2 (germline): DFQATT, SNEGSKA (reference sequence). The V segment lost 7 bases and the J segment 2 bases; nucleotides outside the gene matches: 3.

This clonotype showed up just a few times. The chain uses TRBV27 and TRBJ2-2, with 13 positions matching TRBD2. Germline V gene sequence: CDR1 MNHEY, CDR2 SMNVEV (reference sequence). This CDR3 has 18 amino acids. V was clipped by 2 bases and J by 1 base; unmatched bases: 4. The DNA for the CDR3 is TGTGCCAGCAGTTTACCTGGGACTAGCGGGGTGAACACCGGGGAGCTGTTTTTT. Translation: CASSLPGTSGVNTGELFF.

This clonotype was seen ten or more times. The rearrangement uses TRBV30 and TRBJ2-7; no definite D call. The CDR3 runs 12 residues. The V end lost 0 bases, the J end lost 5 bases, and 8 bases lay between the germline ends. Germline CDR1 reads GTSNPN; CDR2 reads SVGIG (reference sequence). The CDR3 DNA reads TGTGCCTGGAGTGTTGGGCGCGACGAGCAGTACTTC. The encoded protein is CAWSVGRDEQYF. The variable domain in full, with the rest retrieved from reference TRBV30 and TRBJ2-7, is SQTIHQWPATLVQPVGSPLSLECTVEGTSNPNLYWYRQAAGRGLQLLFYSVGIGQISSEVPQNLSASRPQDRQFILSSKKLLLSDSGFYLCAWSVGRDEQYFGPGTRLTVT.

As for this clonotype: A clone one base away is much larger, so this may be a read error. The chain couples TRBV10-3 to TRBJ2-1, with TRBD2 matching 7 bases. Looked up from germline, CDR1 is ENHRY and CDR2 is SYGVKD. CDR3 length: 17 residues. J lost 1 base, V lost 5 bases, and 11 bases had no gene match. CDR3 nucleotide sequence: TGTGCCATCAGTCTGGAAGAGCGGGGCCTTTCCTACAATGAGCAGTTCTTC. Residues: CAISLEERGLSYNEQFF.

This clonotype was seen just once. This sequence may be a read error, since a much larger clone differs from it by one base. The V call is TRBV11-3, the J call TRBJ1-4; TRBD1 is a possible D gene (5 bases). This CDR3 is 17 amino acids long. Germline values: CDR1 SGHNT, CDR2 YENEEA. The CDR3: CASSLTWGTPTNEELFF. In nucleotides, the CDR3 is TGTGCCAGCAGCTTAACCTGGGGGACTCCAACTAATGAAGAACTGTTTTTT.

The CDR3 region has the DNA TGTGCCAGCAGCCGACCCCCGGGACAGCAGAGGGGTCAGAACACCGGGGAGCTGTTTTTT. It encodes CASSRPPGQQRGQNTGELFF. The chain couples TRBV6-1 to TRBJ2-2; 7 bases are shared with TRBD1. V trimming: 6 bases; J trimming: 1 base; junction bases outside the gene matches: 20. The V gene's germline CDR1 is MNHNS and CDR2 SASEGT. This CDR3 is built from 20 residues.

This clonotype was observed a few times. This sequence joins TRBV30 and TRBJ1-2; TRBD1 might be the D (6 bases). Deletions cut 7 bases from V and 1 base from J, with 10 bases between. This CDR3 comprises 12 residues. Germline assignment: CDR1 GTSNPN and CDR2 SVGIG (reference sequence). CDR3 sequence: CALEGGNYGYTF. The CDR3 DNA is TGTGCCTTGGAGGGGGGTAACTATGGCTACACCTTC.